This T cell receptor (beta chain) was recovered during a study of beta chain features in type 1 diabetes. Sorting based on CD45RO/CCR7/CD25/CD127/CD95/CD27 separated CD4+ naive, central memory, regulatory and stem cell-like memory cells. The whole isolated RNA underwent reverse transcription, so sequencing captured expressed TCRB transcripts. Data came from immunoSEQ multiplex PCR; TCRdb stores just in-frame clones and leaves some out. Counted here are over 600,000 clones, around 11% occurring once; the ten biggest clones make up roughly 0.12%. Points on this clone: What it recognizes is unknown.

Germline CDR1 and CDR2: MDHEN and SYDVKM. The CDR3 runs 14 residues. The ends were cut back, 3 bases at V and 3 bases at J, with 9 bases in the middle. Study-level results: Relative to healthy donors, patients appeared to have naive, central memory and Treg TCRB repertoires that were more similar. Junctions at VDJ sites from type 1 diabetes patients had fewer insertions and more deletions. Because the template was cDNA, high-expressing cells might be over-represented. A moderate, significant TCRB CDR3 shortening appeared in type 1 diabetes across four CD4+ subsets.

This chain connects TRBV28 to TRBJ1-5; possibly TRBD1 for D (5 bases). Source material: naive CD4+ T cells from blood. The sequence was collected from a man aged 30 to 39 with type 1 diabetes. CDR3 sequence (DNA): TGTGCCAGCAGTTTGGGGGACCCCAATCAGCCCCAGCATTTT. This codes for CASSLGDPNQPQHF.